This T cell receptor (beta chain) was found in a study of blood T cell repertoires in COVID-19. For the study at large: Some COVID-19 samples were acute and others convalescent; all came from the United States, Italy and Spain. Sources were T cells, B-cell-depleted T cells, or PBMCs; the material itself was cDNA or gDNA.

In the original workflow: Reference gene primer amplification gave nucleated cell count estimates. Some clones are missing from TCRdb's copy, which holds only in-frame ones; the method was immunoSEQ multiplex PCR. That table furnishes V, J and clone size, whereas the DNA furnished D and trimming. The data hold roughly 300,000 clones, with over 75% observed a single time. This CDR3 is built from 16 residues. Germline V gives CDR1 LGHDT, CDR2 YNNKEL (reference sequence). The V end was cut by 0 bases, the J end by 4 bases, with 15 bases between. Participants were placed into cohorts based on the clinical history they reported.

This receptor was obtained from a man aged 25 to 45 who had recovered from COVID-19. The chain has TRBV3-1 (or the pseudogene TRBV3-2) and TRBJ1-2; the D gene is possibly TRBD1 (6 bases). The specimen was PBMCs or T cells enriched from blood (not recorded which). CDR3 protein: CASSQDPTGWSYGYTF. The CDR3 region has the DNA TGTGCCAGCAGCCAAGATCCCACAGGGTGGAGCTATGGCTACACCTTC.